This T cell receptor beta chain was obtained from a study of shared clonotypes between healthy human individuals. Produced via immunoSEQ multiplex PCR; TCRdb's table is partial and in-frame only. The data hold fewer than 1 million clones, with 96% observed a single time. Notes on this clone: Its antigen is unknown.

Findings and limits, study-wide: Non-shared clonotypes had lower generation probabilities than clonotypes shared by all four sorted-subset donors. Several donors shared around 5.2% of their naive CD4 clonotypes.

Naivety among CD8 cells was defined by CD45RO negativity and positive CCR7 selection, thereby excluding terminally differentiated effector memory CD45RA+ cells. Material: naive CD8+ T cells sorted from blood. The receptor was isolated from a man aged 30-40 years in good health.

The CDR3 is CASSVGTGFYYGYTF. The CDR3 DNA follows: TGCGCCAGCAGCGTCGGTACAGGGTTTTACTATGGCTACACCTTC. The chain recombines TRBV5-1 with TRBJ1-2; perhaps TRBD1 as D (6 bases). The V gene lost 4 bases and the J gene lost 3 bases, with 16 bases spanning the gap. Germline V gives CDR1 SGHRS, CDR2 YFSETQ. This CDR3 has 15 residues. The whole variable domain, filled in from reference TRBV5-1 and TRBJ1-2, reads KAGVTQTPRYLIKTRGQQVTLSCSPISGHRSVSWYQQTPGQGLQFLFEYFSETQRNKGNFPGRFSGRQFSNSRSEMNVSTLELGDSALYLCASSVGTGFYYGYTFGSGTRLTVV.